These T cell receptor beta chains were read from a single sample in a study of blood T cell repertoires in COVID-19. TCRdb keeps only in-frame clones here, not all; method: immunoSEQ multiplex PCR. Of more than 400,000 clones listed, roughly 87% were seen once; the top ten hold 0.6% to 0.7%. Sample: PBMCs or T cells enriched from blood (not recorded which). The receptor set was obtained from a man aged 18 to 29 who had recovered from COVID-19. Both conserved end residues are part of each CDR3. Each record gives: D gene, J gene, clone size, V gene, CDR3 protein, CDR3 DNA. D genes are given only for firm matches. For some rows the clone size is stated as once, few or many, or as a class when expanded; others skip it.

d_gene: NA; j_gene: TRBJ2-5; abundance: NA; v_gene: TRBV28; CDR3aa: CASSTRLGETQYF; CDR3nt: TGTGCCAGCAGTACGCGACTAGGGGAGACCCAGTACTTC
d_gene: TRBD2; j_gene: TRBJ2-1; abundance: NA; v_gene: TRBV12-5; CDR3aa: CASGLQSGASGGGAVF; CDR3nt: TGTGCTAGTGGTCTCCAATCAGGGGCTAGCGGGGGGGGTGCGGTCTTC
d_gene: NA; j_gene: TRBJ2-1; abundance: NA; v_gene: TRBV27; CDR3aa: CATSFRGYPYNEQFF; CDR3nt: TGTGCCACCTCGTTTCGGGGGTACCCCTACAATGAGCAGTTCTTC
d_gene: TRBD1; j_gene: TRBJ1-2; abundance: NA; v_gene: TRBV5-1; CDR3aa: CASSWEPRTGGASDGYTF; CDR3nt: TGCGCCAGCAGCTGGGAACCTCGGACAGGGGGCGCGAGTGATGGCTACACCTTC
d_gene: NA; j_gene: TRBJ1-4; abundance: few; v_gene: TRBV11-2; CDR3aa: CASSSPGFNEKLFF; CDR3nt: TGTGCCAGCAGCTCCCCGGGGTTTAATGAAAAACTGTTTTTT
d_gene: TRBD2; j_gene: TRBJ2-7; abundance: NA; v_gene: TRBV28; CDR3aa: CASSPGGREAHEQYF; CDR3nt: TGTGCCAGCAGCCCCGGGGGGCGGGAGGCCCACGAGCAGTACTTC
d_gene: NA; j_gene: TRBJ1-2; abundance: NA; v_gene: TRBV29-1; CDR3aa: CSVVLDTPTATNYGYTF; CDR3nt: TGCAGCGTTGTTCTCGACACCCCGACGGCAACTAACTATGGCTACACCTTC
d_gene: NA; j_gene: TRBJ1-2; abundance: NA; v_gene: TRBV7-9; CDR3aa: CASSLASARNDNYGYTF; CDR3nt: TGTGCCAGCAGCTTAGCGTCGGCCAGGAACGATAACTATGGCTACACCTTC
d_gene: TRBD2; j_gene: TRBJ2-7; abundance: NA; v_gene: TRBV5-1; CDR3aa: CASSFFVGGRAGESYEQYF; CDR3nt: TGCGCCAGCAGCTTCTTCGTCGGCGGGAGGGCCGGTGAATCCTACGAGCAGTACTTC
d_gene: NA; j_gene: TRBJ2-7; abundance: once; v_gene: TRBV6-5; CDR3aa: CASSPSGSASYEQYF; CDR3nt: TGTGCCAGCAGTCCCTCAGGTAGCGCTTCCTACGAGCAGTACTTC
d_gene: NA; j_gene: TRBJ2-7; abundance: once; v_gene: TRBV28; CDR3aa: CASTPGGVIARGLSYEQYF; CDR3nt: TGTGCCAGCACCCCAGGCGGGGTTATAGCGCGAGGGCTTAGTTACGAGCAGTACTTC
d_gene: NA; j_gene: TRBJ2-3; abundance: NA; v_gene: TRBV28; CDR3aa: CASSLSGSTDTQYF; CDR3nt: TGTGCCAGCAGCCTAAGCGGTAGCACAGATACGCAGTATTTT
d_gene: NA; j_gene: TRBJ1-2; abundance: NA; v_gene: TRBV12-3/TRBV12-4; CDR3aa: CASSPRTPYGYTF; CDR3nt: TGTGCCAGCAGTCCCCGGACACCGTATGGCTACACCTTC
d_gene: TRBD2; j_gene: TRBJ2-1; abundance: NA; v_gene: TRBV24-1; CDR3aa: CATSALAGYEQFF; CDR3nt: TGTGCCACCAGTGCACTAGCGGGCTATGAGCAGTTCTTC
d_gene: NA; j_gene: TRBJ1-2; abundance: NA; v_gene: TRBV5-4; CDR3aa: CASSTPGHLNYGYTF; CDR3nt: TGTGCCAGCAGCACACCGGGACACCTCAACTATGGCTACACCTTC
d_gene: NA; j_gene: TRBJ1-6; abundance: NA; v_gene: TRBV30; CDR3aa: CAWSVGAGSPLHF; CDR3nt: TGTGCCTGGAGTGTCGGTGCTGGTTCACCCCTCCACTTT
d_gene: NA; j_gene: TRBJ1-6; abundance: NA; v_gene: TRBV5-4; CDR3aa: CASSASSYNSPLHF; CDR3nt: TGTGCCAGCAGCGCCAGCTCCTATAATTCACCCCTCCACTTT
d_gene: NA; j_gene: TRBJ1-5; abundance: NA; v_gene: TRBV5-5; CDR3aa: CASSPTDGPLGPQHF; CDR3nt: TGTGCCAGCAGCCCGACAGACGGTCCCCTAGGACCCCAGCATTTT
d_gene: TRBD1; j_gene: TRBJ1-6; abundance: NA; v_gene: TRBV7-3; CDR3aa: CASSSQGGANSPLHF; CDR3nt: TGTGCCAGCAGCTCCCAGGGGGGTGCTAATTCACCCCTCCACTTT
d_gene: NA; j_gene: TRBJ1-4; abundance: NA; v_gene: TRBV19; CDR3aa: CASSIDRAAKLFF; CDR3nt: TGTGCCAGTAGTATAGATAGAGCTGCAAAACTGTTTTTT
d_gene: NA; j_gene: TRBJ1-5; abundance: NA; v_gene: TRBV19; CDR3aa: CASSISVGQPQHF; CDR3nt: TGTGCCAGTAGTATCTCAGTGGGCCAGCCCCAGCATTTT
d_gene: NA; j_gene: TRBJ2-3; abundance: NA; v_gene: TRBV27; CDR3aa: CASSFRIEDTQYF; CDR3nt: TGTGCCAGCAGTTTCAGGATCGAGGATACGCAGTATTTT
d_gene: NA; j_gene: TRBJ1-1; abundance: few; v_gene: TRBV20-1; CDR3aa: CSARAQIEAFF; CDR3nt: TGCAGTGCTAGAGCACAAATCGAAGCTTTCTTT
d_gene: NA; j_gene: TRBJ2-7; abundance: NA; v_gene: TRBV5-1; CDR3aa: CASRGGSGGLFPYEQYF; CDR3nt: TGCGCCAGCAGAGGGGGGTCGGGAGGCCTCTTTCCCTACGAGCAGTACTTC
d_gene: NA; j_gene: TRBJ1-1; abundance: NA; v_gene: TRBV30; CDR3aa: CASASGHANTEAFF; CDR3nt: TGTGCCTCCGCATCAGGGCATGCGAACACTGAAGCTTTCTTT
d_gene: TRBD2; j_gene: TRBJ2-1; abundance: NA; v_gene: TRBV28; CDR3aa: CASRPGTSINEQFF; CDR3nt: TGTGCCAGCCGTCCCGGGACTAGTATCAATGAGCAGTTCTTC
d_gene: NA; j_gene: TRBJ2-1; abundance: once; v_gene: TRBV27; CDR3aa: CASSQLGSGNEQFF; CDR3nt: TGTGCCAGCAGTCAGCTGGGGAGCGGGAATGAGCAGTTCTTC
d_gene: TRBD1; j_gene: TRBJ1-2; abundance: NA; v_gene: TRBV6-5; CDR3aa: CASSPRGDSYGYTF; CDR3nt: TGTGCCAGCAGTCCCCGTGGGGACAGCTATGGCTACACCTTC
d_gene: NA; j_gene: TRBJ1-1; abundance: NA; v_gene: TRBV5-1; CDR3aa: CASRSDSTEAFF; CDR3nt: TGCGCCAGCAGGTCCGACAGCACCGAAGCTTTCTTT